This TCR beta chain was sequenced in a study of T-cell memory formation after mild COVID-19. The wider study: TCR clustering was largely donor specific.

The CDR3 is 17 amino acids. Germline V gene data show CDR1 as SGHRS and CDR2 as YFSETQ. V lost 5 bases and J lost 1; bases outside the gene matches: 12. TCRdb called the 5' RACE reads again in MiXCR, with one record for every CDR3 protein. This sample has about 610,000 distinct CDR3 sequences; 17% occur once, and the top ten carry roughly 7.8%. The study, taken as a whole, reports: Cross-reactive memory apparently joined, as some responding clones appeared in pre-infection memory. Largely, contracting CD4+ clones fell within CM and EM, and contracting CD8+ clones within EMRA.

Concerning this clonotype: Antigen specificity is unknown.

This TCR was recovered from an adult woman who had mild COVID-19 (a few samples of this study predate the infection). Cell type and time point are not known. The rearrangement uses TRBV5-1 and TRBJ2-3; 8 nucleotides match TRBD1. Material: PBMCs or a T cell subset sorted from them (not recorded which). The CDR3 DNA reads as TGCGCCAGCAGGTTGATGCGCACGACAGGGGGCACAGATACGCAGTATTTT. Translated, it gives CASRLMRTTGGTDTQYF.